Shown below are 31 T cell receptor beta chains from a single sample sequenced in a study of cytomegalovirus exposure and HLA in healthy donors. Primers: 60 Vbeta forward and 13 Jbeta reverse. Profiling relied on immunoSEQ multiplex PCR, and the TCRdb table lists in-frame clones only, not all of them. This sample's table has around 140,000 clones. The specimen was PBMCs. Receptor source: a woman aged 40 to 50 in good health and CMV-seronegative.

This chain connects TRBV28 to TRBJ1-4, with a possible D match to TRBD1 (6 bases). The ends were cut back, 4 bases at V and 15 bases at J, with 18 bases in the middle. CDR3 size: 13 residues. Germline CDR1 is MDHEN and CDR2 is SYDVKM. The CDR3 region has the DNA TGTGCCAGCAGTTCTAACAGGGTAAAGAGGGTGTTTTTT. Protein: CASSSNRVKRVFF. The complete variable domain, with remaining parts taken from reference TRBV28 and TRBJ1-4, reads DVKVTQSSRYLVKRTGEKVFLECVQDMDHENMFWYRQDPGLGLRLIYFSYDVKMKEKGDIPEGYSVSREKKERFSLILESASTNQTSMYLCASSSNRVKRVFFGSGTQLSVL.

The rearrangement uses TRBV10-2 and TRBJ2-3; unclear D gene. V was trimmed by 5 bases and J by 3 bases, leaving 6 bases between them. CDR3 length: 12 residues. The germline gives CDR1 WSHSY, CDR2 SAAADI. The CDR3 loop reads CASSPFTDTQYF. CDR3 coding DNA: TGCGCCAGCAGTCCCTTTACAGATACGCAGTATTTT.

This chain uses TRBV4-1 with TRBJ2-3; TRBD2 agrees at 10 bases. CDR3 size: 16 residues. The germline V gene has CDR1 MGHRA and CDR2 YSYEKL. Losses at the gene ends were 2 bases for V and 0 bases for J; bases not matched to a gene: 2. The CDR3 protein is CASSQTSGASTDTQYF. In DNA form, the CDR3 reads TGCGCCAGCAGCCAAACTAGCGGGGCTAGCACAGATACGCAGTATTTT.

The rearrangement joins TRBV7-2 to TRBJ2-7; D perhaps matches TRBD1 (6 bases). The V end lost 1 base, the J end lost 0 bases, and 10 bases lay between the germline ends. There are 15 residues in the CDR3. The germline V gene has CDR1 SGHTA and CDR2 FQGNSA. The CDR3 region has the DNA TGTGCCAGCAGCTTAGGCAGGGGCAACTCCTACGAGCAGTACGTC. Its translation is CASSLGRGNSYEQYV.

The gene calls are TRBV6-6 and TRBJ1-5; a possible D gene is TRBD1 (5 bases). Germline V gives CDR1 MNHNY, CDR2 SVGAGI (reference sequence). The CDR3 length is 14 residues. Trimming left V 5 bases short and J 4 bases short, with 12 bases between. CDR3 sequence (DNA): TGTGCCAGCAGTCCCGCAGGGATGAATCAGCCCCAGCATTTT. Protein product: CASSPAGMNQPQHF.

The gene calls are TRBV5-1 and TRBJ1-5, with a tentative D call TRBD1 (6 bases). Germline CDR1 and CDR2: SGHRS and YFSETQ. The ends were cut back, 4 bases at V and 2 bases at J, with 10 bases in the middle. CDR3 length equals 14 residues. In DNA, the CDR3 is TGCGCCAGCAGCATACAGGGTGGCAATCAGCCCCAGCATTTT. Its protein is CASSIQGGNQPQHF.

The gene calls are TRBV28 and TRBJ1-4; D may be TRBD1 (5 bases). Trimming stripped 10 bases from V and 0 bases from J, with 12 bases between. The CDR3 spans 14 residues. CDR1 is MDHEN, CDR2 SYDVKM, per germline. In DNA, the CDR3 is TGTGCCACCGCCCGGGGGACAACTAATGAAAAACTGTTTTTT. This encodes CATARGTTNEKLFF.

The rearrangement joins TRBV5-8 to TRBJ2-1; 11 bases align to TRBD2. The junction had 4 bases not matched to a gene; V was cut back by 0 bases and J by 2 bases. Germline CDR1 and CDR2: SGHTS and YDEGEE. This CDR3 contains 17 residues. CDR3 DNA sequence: TGTGCCAGCAGCTTGGCCCGACTAGCGGGGACCTACAATGAGCAGTTCTTC. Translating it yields CASSLARLAGTYNEQFF.

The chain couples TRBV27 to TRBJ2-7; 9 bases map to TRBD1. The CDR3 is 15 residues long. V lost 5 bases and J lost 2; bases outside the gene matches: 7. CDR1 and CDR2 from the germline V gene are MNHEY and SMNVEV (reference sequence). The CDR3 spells CASSTFGTGPYEQYF. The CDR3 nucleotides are TGTGCCAGCAGTACATTTGGGACAGGGCCCTACGAGCAGTACTTC.

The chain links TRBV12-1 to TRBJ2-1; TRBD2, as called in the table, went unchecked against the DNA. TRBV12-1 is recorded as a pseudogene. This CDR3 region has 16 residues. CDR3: CASSWPRGSSYNEQFF. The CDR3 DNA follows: TGTGCCAGCAGCTGGCCGCGGGGCAGCTCCTACAATGAGCAGTTCTTC.

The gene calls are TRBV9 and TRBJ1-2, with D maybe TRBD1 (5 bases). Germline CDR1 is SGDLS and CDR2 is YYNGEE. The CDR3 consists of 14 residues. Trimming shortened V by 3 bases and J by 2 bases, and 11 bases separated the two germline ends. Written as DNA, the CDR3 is TGTGCCAGCAGCGGGTGGGGGGGGAACTATGGCTACACCTTC. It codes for CASSGWGGNYGYTF.

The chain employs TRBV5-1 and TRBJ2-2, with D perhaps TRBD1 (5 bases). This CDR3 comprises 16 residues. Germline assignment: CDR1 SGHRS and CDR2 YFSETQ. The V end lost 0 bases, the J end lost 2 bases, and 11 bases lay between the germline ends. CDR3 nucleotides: TGCGCCAGCAGCTTGGTAGGTGGGGCAAACACCGGGGAGCTGTTTTTT. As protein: CASSLVGGANTGELFF.

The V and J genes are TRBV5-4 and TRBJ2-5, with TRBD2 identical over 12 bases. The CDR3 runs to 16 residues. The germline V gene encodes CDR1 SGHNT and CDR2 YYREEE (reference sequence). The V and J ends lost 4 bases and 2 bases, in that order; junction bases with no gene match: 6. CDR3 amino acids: CASSGTSGLTQETQYF. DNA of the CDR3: TGTGCCAGCAGCGGGACTAGCGGGCTTACACAAGAGACCCAGTACTTC.

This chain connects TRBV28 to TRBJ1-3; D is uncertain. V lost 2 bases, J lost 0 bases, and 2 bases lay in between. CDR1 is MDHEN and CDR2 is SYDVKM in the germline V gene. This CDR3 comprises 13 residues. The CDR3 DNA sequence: TGTGCCAGCAGTTTACTCTCTGGAAACACCATATATTTT. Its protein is CASSLLSGNTIYF.

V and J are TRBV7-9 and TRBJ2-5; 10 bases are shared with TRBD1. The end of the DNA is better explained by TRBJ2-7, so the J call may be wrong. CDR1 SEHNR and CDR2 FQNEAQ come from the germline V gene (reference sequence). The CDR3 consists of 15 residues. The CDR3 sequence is CASSLVGQGAYEQYF. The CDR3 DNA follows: TGTGCCAGCAGCCTCGTTGGACAGGGGGCCTACGAGCAGTACTTC.

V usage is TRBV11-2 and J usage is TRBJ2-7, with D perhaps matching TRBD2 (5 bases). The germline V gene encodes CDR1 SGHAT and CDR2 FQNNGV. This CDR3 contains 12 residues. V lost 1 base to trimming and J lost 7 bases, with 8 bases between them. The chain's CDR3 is CASSLVGGEQYF. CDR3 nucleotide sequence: TGTGCCAGCAGCTTAGTAGGCGGGGAGCAGTACTTC.

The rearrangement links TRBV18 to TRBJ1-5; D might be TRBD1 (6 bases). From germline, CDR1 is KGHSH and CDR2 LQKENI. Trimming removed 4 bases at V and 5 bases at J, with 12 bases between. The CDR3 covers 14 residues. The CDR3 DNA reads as TGTGCCAGCTCACTCCAGGGGAGCGATCAGCCCCAGCATTTT. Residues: CASSLQGSDQPQHF. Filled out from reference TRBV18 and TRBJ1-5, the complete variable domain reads NAGVMQNPRHLVRRRGQEARLRCSPMKGHSHVYWYRQLPEEGLKFMVYLQKENIIDESGMPKERFSAEFPKEGPSILRIQQVVRGDSAAYFCASSLQGSDQPQHFGDGTRLSIL.

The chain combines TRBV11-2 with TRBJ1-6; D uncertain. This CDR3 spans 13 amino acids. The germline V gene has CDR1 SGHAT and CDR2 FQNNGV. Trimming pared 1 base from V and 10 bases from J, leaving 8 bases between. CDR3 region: CASSLVEESPLHF. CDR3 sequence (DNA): TGTGCCAGCAGCTTAGTTGAGGAATCACCCCTCCACTTT.

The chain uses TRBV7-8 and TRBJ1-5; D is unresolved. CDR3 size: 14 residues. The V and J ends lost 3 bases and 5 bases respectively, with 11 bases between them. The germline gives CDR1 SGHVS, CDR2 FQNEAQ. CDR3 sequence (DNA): TGTGCCAGCAGCTTTGCGGTAAACTATCAGCCCCAGCATTTT. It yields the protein CASSFAVNYQPQHF. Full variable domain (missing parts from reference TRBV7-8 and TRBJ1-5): GAGVSQSPRYKVAKRGQDVALRCDPISGHVSLFWYQQALGQGPEFLTYFQNEAQLDKSGLPSDRFFAERPEGSVSTLKIQRTQQEDSAVYLCASSFAVNYQPQHFGDGTRLSIL.

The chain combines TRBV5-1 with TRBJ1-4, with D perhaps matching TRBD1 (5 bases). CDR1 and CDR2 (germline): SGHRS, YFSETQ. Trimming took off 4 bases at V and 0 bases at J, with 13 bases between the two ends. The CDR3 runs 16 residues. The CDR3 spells CASSLGVRATNEKLFF. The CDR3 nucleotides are TGCGCCAGCAGCCTAGGGGTACGAGCAACTAATGAAAAACTGTTTTTT.

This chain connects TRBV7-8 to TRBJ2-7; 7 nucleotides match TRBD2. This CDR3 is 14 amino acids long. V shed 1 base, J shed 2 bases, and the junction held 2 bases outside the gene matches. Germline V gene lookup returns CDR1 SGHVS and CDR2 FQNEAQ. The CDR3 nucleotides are TGTGCCAGCAGCTTAGGGGACTATGCCTACGAGCAGTACGTC. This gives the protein CASSLGDYAYEQYV.

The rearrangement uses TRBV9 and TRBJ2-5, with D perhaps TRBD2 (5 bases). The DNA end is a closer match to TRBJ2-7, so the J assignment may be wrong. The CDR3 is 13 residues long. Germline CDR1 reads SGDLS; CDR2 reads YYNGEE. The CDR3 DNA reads TGTGCCAGCAGCTTCCGGGACTCCTACGAGCAGTACTTC. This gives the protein CASSFRDSYEQYF.

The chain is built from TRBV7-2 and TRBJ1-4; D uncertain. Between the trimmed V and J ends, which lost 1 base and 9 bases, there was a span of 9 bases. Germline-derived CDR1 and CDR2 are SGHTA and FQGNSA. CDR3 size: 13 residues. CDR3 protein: CASSLDYGKKLFF. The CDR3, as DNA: TGTGCCAGCAGCTTAGATTACGGTAAAAAACTGTTTTTT.

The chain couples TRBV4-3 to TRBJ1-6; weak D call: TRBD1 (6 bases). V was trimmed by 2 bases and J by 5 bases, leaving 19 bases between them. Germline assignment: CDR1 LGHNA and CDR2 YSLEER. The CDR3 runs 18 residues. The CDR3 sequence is CASSQMGPGHRNNSPLHF. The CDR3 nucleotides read TGCGCCAGCAGCCAAATGGGGCCGGGACATAGGAATAATTCACCCCTCCACTTT.

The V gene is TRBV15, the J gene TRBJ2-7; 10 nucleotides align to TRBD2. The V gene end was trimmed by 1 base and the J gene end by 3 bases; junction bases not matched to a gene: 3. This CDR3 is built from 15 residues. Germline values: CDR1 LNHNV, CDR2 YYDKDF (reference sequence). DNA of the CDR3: TGTGCCACCAGCAGAGCAGCGGGGGGGATCTACGAGCAGTACTTC. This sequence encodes CATSRAAGGIYEQYF.

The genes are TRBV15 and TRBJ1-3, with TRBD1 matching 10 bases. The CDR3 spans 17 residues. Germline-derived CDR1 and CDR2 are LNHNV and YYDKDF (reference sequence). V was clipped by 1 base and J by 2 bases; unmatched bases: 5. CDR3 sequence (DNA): TGTGCCACCAGCAGAGGACTGACAGGGGGCCCTGGAAACACCATATATTTT. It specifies CATSRGLTGGPGNTIYF.

CDR3 bases: TGTGCCAGCAGCGCAGACTTGAACACTGAAGCTTTCTTT. Residues: CASSADLNTEAFF. This chain joins TRBV2 and TRBJ1-1; no firm D call. V gave up 6 bases and J gave up 0 bases, with 8 bases separating them. The CDR3 is made up of 13 amino acids. Germline V lookup: CDR1 SNHLY, CDR2 FYNNEI. The full variable domain, completed using reference TRBV2 and TRBJ1-1, is EPEVTQTPSHQVTQMGQEVILRCVPISNHLYFYWYRQILGQKVEFLVSFYNNEISEKSEIFDDQFSVERPDGSNFTLKIRSTKLEDSAMYFCASSADLNTEAFFGQGTRLTVV.

CDR3 protein: CSAYRSSGNTIYF. CDR3 DNA sequence: TGCAGCGCCTACAGGTCCTCTGGAAACACCATATATTTT. The rearrangement links TRBV29-1 to TRBJ1-3, with D maybe TRBD1 (5 bases). The CDR3 has 13 amino acids. Germline V gene sequence: CDR1 SQVTM, CDR2 ANQGSEA. Deletions cut 7 bases from V and 0 bases from J, with 10 bases between.

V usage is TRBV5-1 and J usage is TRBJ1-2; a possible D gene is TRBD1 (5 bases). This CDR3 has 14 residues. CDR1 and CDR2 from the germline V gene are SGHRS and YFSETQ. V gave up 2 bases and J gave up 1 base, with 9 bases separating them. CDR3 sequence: CASSLGDINYGYTF. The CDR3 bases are TGCGCCAGCAGCTTAGGGGATATTAACTATGGCTACACCTTC.

The CDR3 nucleotides read TGCGCCAGCAGCCAAAGGAGGAGAGTTGACACCGGGGAGCTGTTTTTT. Its protein product is CASSQRRRVDTGELFF. The chain carries TRBV5-1 and TRBJ2-2, with D possibly matching TRBD2 (5 bases). Trimming took off 4 bases at V and 3 bases at J, with 16 bases between the two ends. In germline, CDR1 is SGHRS, CDR2 YFSETQ. This CDR3 has 16 amino acids.

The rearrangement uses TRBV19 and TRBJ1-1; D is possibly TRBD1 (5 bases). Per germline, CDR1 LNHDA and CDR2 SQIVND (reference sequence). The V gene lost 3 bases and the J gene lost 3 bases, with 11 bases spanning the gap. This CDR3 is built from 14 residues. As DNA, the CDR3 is TGTGCCAGTAGTATCCCGGGAGGGGACACTGAAGCTTTCTTT. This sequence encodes CASSIPGGDTEAFF.